These 6 T cell receptor beta chains came from one sample sequenced in a study of read filtering for tumor transcriptome and immune sequencing. From approximately 400 ng of RNA, a library with molecular barcoded alpha/delta and beta/gamma adaptors was made. One entry per CDR3 protein, called by TCRdb with MiXCR from the reads. The sample consists of tens of thousands of distinct CDR3 sequences, around 21% of them appearing once. The source material was a population of CD138-negative cells sorted from bone marrow. Every receptor here comes from a donor at least 40 years old with multiple myeloma.

This clonotype has ten or more counts. V gene TRBV28 combines with J gene TRBJ2-7; D perhaps matches TRBD2 (5 bases). CDR3 length: 15 residues. The germline V and J ends were trimmed by 3 bases and 1 base, with 13 bases remaining between them. The V gene's germline CDR1 is MDHEN and CDR2 SYDVKM. CDR3 residues: CASSLVRAGSYEQYF. CDR3 nucleotides: TGTGCCAGCAGTTTGGTTCGTGCGGGTTCCTACGAGCAGTACTTC.

This clonotype has a handful of counts. The chain is built from TRBV12-3 or TRBV12-4 and TRBJ1-2; no definite D call. Trimming shortened V by 3 bases and J by 5 bases, and 10 bases separated the two germline ends. This CDR3 comprises 13 residues. The chain's CDR3 is CASSFGEEYGYTF. The DNA for the CDR3 is TGTGCCAGCAGTTTCGGGGAAGAATATGGCTACACCTTC.

This clonotype was detected ten times or more. The chain recombines TRBV7-9 with TRBJ2-7, with D possibly being TRBD1 or TRBD2 (6 bases each). The length of the CDR3 is 14 residues. CDR1 is SEHNR and CDR2 is FQNEAQ in the germline V gene (reference sequence). The germline V and J ends were trimmed by 2 bases and 6 bases, with 14 bases remaining between them. This chain's CDR3 is CASSLNRVGGEQYF. Here the CDR3 DNA reads TGTGCCAGCAGCTTAAACAGGGTGGGAGGCGAGCAGTACTTC.

As concerns this clonotype: This may come from a read error, since a much larger clone is one base off. This chain connects TRBV20-1 to TRBJ2-5; no firm D call. This CDR3 region has 11 residues. Per germline, CDR1 DFQATT and CDR2 SNEGSKA (reference sequence). CDR3 loop: CSALVQETLYF. CDR3 coding DNA: TGCAGTGCTCTTGTCCAAGAGACCCTGTACTTC.

The chain joins TRBV15 to TRBJ1-1; D unclear. V was trimmed by 9 bases and J by 4 bases, leaving 18 bases between them. Germline values: CDR1 LNHNV, CDR2 YYDKDF (reference sequence). CDR3 length: 14 residues. The CDR3 coding sequence is TGTGCCACTCGTCCCGAGGGAAGACGCACTGAAGCTTTCTTT. Protein product: CATRPEGRRTEAFF. The whole variable domain, filled in from reference TRBV15 and TRBJ1-1, reads DAMVIQNPRYQVTQFGKPVTLSCSQTLNHNVMYWYQQKSSQAPKLLFHYYDKDFNNEADTPDNFQSRRPNTSFCFLDIRSPGLGDTAMYLCATRPEGRRTEAFFGQGTRLTVV.

This clonotype has ten or more counts. The gene calls are TRBV29-1 and TRBJ1-1; D is perhaps TRBD1 (5 bases). V lost 4 bases and J 0 bases, leaving 12 bases between the germline ends. The germline gives CDR1 SQVTM, CDR2 ANQGSEA. This CDR3 comprises 14 residues. CDR3 DNA: TGCAGCGTTGCCCAGGGAATAATGAACACTGAAGCTTTCTTT. Its protein product is CSVAQGIMNTEAFF.